This record covers a single TCR beta chain. Its antigen remains unknown. The PCR ran on 60 Vbeta and 13 Jbeta primers. Sequenced by immunoSEQ multiplex PCR; TCRdb stores in-frame clones only, minus some. The table has about 180,000 clones, 65% to 80% seen once. This entry belongs to a study of cytomegalovirus exposure and HLA in healthy donors. Study findings and constraints: A prior analysis recorded that most TCR beta V segments were productive about 90% or about 30% of the time. A later analysis showed HLA-associated TCR beta chains outstripping equally common others in clonal expansion.

Sequencing was performed on PBMCs. This receptor was identified in a young woman in good health and CMV-seropositive.

The CDR3 DNA is TGTGCCAGCTCCCCTGGGGCAGAGACCCAGTACTTC. It specifies CASSPGAETQYF. This chain connects TRBV27 to TRBJ2-5; TRBD1 is a possible D gene (5 bases). Trimming pared 8 bases from V and 4 bases from J, leaving 11 bases between. Germline CDR1 is MNHEY and CDR2 is SMNVEV (reference sequence). The CDR3 runs to 12 residues.